This is a list of T cell receptor beta chains from one sample in a study of blood T cell repertoires in COVID-19. Produced via immunoSEQ multiplex PCR; TCRdb's table is partial and in-frame only. The table lists under 300,000 clones, roughly 90% of them singletons, with 6.2% in the top ten. Sequenced input: peripheral blood. The receptors here all came from a man between 60 and 75 years old with acute or convalescent COVID-19. The CDR3 runs from the conserved cysteine through the conserved F or W. D genes are given only for firm matches. Clone size appears in some rows only: once, few, many, or a class for an expanded clone.

len,j_gene,v_gene,d_gene,abundance,CDR3nt,CDR3aa
15,TRBJ2-2,TRBV24-1,TRBD1,-,TGTGCCACCAGTGAACCCGGGACAGGACCAGGGGAGCTGTTTTTT,CATSEPGTGPGELFF
16,TRBJ1-1,TRBV7-9,TRBD1,-,TGTGCCAGCAGCTTAGCAGCCGGGACAGTGGACACTGAAGCTTTCTTT,CASSLAAGTVDTEAFF
13,TRBJ1-4,TRBV11-3,-,-,TGTGCCAGCAGCCTTCGAAGGGGCGAAAAACTGTTTTTT,CASSLRRGEKLFF
14,TRBJ2-7,TRBV14,TRBD1,many,TGTGCCAGCAGCCAAGCCCAGGGGGCGTCCGAGCAGTACTTC,CASSQAQGASEQYF
13,TRBJ1-2,TRBV30,TRBD1,-,TGTGCCTCGTCCGGGACAGCCTTTGAGGGCTACACCTTC,CASSGTAFEGYTF
15,TRBJ1-2,TRBV18,TRBD1,-,TGTGCCAGCTCATCCCTGGGCGGACAGGGGACTGGCTACACCTTC,CASSSLGGQGTGYTF
14,TRBJ2-1,TRBV28,TRBD1,-,TGTGCCAGCAGTAGGACAGGGACCTACAATGAGCAGTTCTTC,CASSRTGTYNEQFF
14,TRBJ1-2,TRBV11-2,-,-,TGTGCCAGCAGAGGTCCAGGGGTGGCCTATGGCTACACCTTC,CASRGPGVAYGYTF
15,TRBJ2-1,TRBV7-9,TRBD2,once,TGTGCCAGCAGTCCGGGACTAGCGGGCAACAATGAGCAGTTCTTC,CASSPGLAGNNEQFF
17,TRBJ2-1,TRBV14,TRBD2,-,TGTGCCAGCAGCCAGAGACTAGCGGCCTACTTCCCGGGGGAGCAGTTCTTC,CASSQRLAAYFPGEQFF
15,TRBJ1-3,TRBV10-2,-,-,TGCGCCAGCAGTGAAAACGGGGGTGCTGGAAACACCATATATTTT,CASSENGGAGNTIYF
15,TRBJ2-7,TRBV4-3,-,-,TGCGCCAGCAGCCAATCGTCCAGTAGGGGATACGAGCAGTACTTC,CASSQSSSRGYEQYF
16,TRBJ1-2,TRBV27,TRBD1,few,TGTGCCAGCAGTCGATCGAGACAGGGGGCAGTCTATGGCTACACCTTC,CASSRSRQGAVYGYTF
15,TRBJ2-7,TRBV18,TRBD2,-,TGTGCCAGCTCACCACCGGGAGGGTATACCTACGAGCAGTACTTC,CASSPPGGYTYEQYF
15,TRBJ2-3,TRBV29-1,TRBD2,-,TGCAGCGTTGAGAGGGTAGCGGGGTACACAGATACGCAGTATTTT,CSVERVAGYTDTQYF
15,TRBJ2-7,TRBV11-1,TRBD2,-,TGTGCCAGCAGCTTAGACGGGAGGACTCCCTACGAGCAGTACTTC,CASSLDGRTPYEQYF
14,TRBJ2-1,TRBV3-1/TRBV3-2,-,-,TGTGCCAGCAGCCTCAGGGAATCCTACAATGAGCAGTTCTTC,CASSLRESYNEQFF
14,TRBJ2-5,TRBV9,TRBD2,-,TGTGCCAGCAGCAGATCTGCGGGAGGGGAGACCCAGTACTTC,CASSRSAGGETQYF
15,TRBJ2-7,TRBV4-3,-,-,TGCGCCAGCAGCCAAGATCTGAGCGGCTCCTACGAGCAGTACTTC,CASSQDLSGSYEQYF
20,TRBJ2-1,TRBV12-5,TRBD2,-,TGTGCTAGTGGTGACGCGGGACTAGCGGGAGTTTTCGCCTCCTACAATGAGCAGTTCTTC,CASGDAGLAGVFASYNEQFF
16,TRBJ2-2,TRBV7-3,-,few,TGTGCCAGCAGCTTAGGCCCGGGTTACGGCACCGGGGAGCTGTTTTTT,CASSLGPGYGTGELFF
15,TRBJ2-7,TRBV4-1,TRBD2,once,TGCGCCAGCAGCCAACGGGGGACTAGCGTTGATGAGCAGTACTTC,CASSQRGTSVDEQYF
15,TRBJ2-7,TRBV4-1,TRBD2,once,TGCGCCAGCAGCCGGACTAGCGGGAGTACCAACGAGCAGTACTTC,CASSRTSGSTNEQYF
13,TRBJ2-5,TRBV6-5,-,-,TGTGCCAGCATCTTTCCAACATGGGAGACCCAGTACTTC,CASIFPTWETQYF
14,TRBJ2-1,TRBV28,-,-,TGTGCCAGCAGTTCCGCGGGTGGAGAGGGTGAGCAGTTCTTC,CASSSAGGEGEQFF
16,TRBJ1-2,TRBV6-4,TRBD1,-,TGTGCCAGCAGGGGACCGGGACAGGGAAAGAACTATGGCTACACCTTC,CASRGPGQGKNYGYTF
15,TRBJ1-2,TRBV28,-,-,TGTGCAACCACCCCCGGGGGGGGTGAGGTCTATGGCTACACCTTC,CATTPGGGEVYGYTF
14,TRBJ2-3,TRBV28,TRBD1,-,TGTGCCACAGGACAGGGCATTAGCACAGATACGCAGTATTTT,CATGQGISTDTQYF
13,TRBJ2-7,TRBV5-4,TRBD2,-,TGTGCCAGCAGCACTACTAGCGGCTACGAGCAGTACTTC,CASSTTSGYEQYF
14,TRBJ1-1,TRBV6-2/TRBV6-3,-,-,TGTGCCAGCAGTTTGGCCAGTCCTGCACAAGAAGCTTTCTTT,CASSLASPAQEAFF
18,TRBJ2-1,TRBV6-1,TRBD2,-,TGTGCCAGCAGCGAAAGTTACGGACTAGCGGGAAGGGGTCATGAGCAGTTCTTC,CASSESYGLAGRGHEQFF
13,TRBJ1-2,TRBV12-3/TRBV12-4,-,-,TGTGCCAGCAATTTGGGGGGGCCGGCTGGCTACACCTTC,CASNLGGPAGYTF
14,TRBJ2-2,TRBV28,-,many,TGTGCCAGCAGGTCGGGACAGAACACCGGGGAGCTGTTTTTT,CASRSGQNTGELFF
13,TRBJ2-7,TRBV12-3/TRBV12-4,-,-,TGTGCCAGCAGGCAGGGGTCCTCCTACGAGCAGTACTTC,CASRQGSSYEQYF
14,TRBJ1-2,TRBV4-2,-,-,TGTGCCAGCAGCCAGGGGACAATCGGCTATGGCTACACCTTC,CASSQGTIGYGYTF
14,TRBJ1-2,TRBV7-2,TRBD1,-,TGTGCCAGCAGCTTACAGGGGGAGTCCTATGGCTACACCTTC,CASSLQGESYGYTF
15,TRBJ2-3,TRBV5-6,TRBD1,-,TGTGCCAGCAGCCGACGGACAGGGTGGGCCGATACGCAGTATTTT,CASSRRTGWADTQYF
12,TRBJ2-7,TRBV12-3/TRBV12-4,-,-,TGTGCCAGCCAGGCGGTGCCGGGGGAGCAGTACTTC,CASQAVPGEQYF
15,TRBJ2-7,TRBV4-2,TRBD2,-,TGTGCCAGCAGCCAACAAACTAGCGGGAGTGGCGAGCAGTACTTC,CASSQQTSGSGEQYF
14,TRBJ1-1,TRBV11-3,TRBD1,-,TGTGCCAGCAGCTCCTCTGACAGGGGTACTGAAGCTTTCTTT,CASSSSDRGTEAFF
15,TRBJ1-5,TRBV27,TRBD1,-,TGTGCCAGCAGTTGGACAGGGGATAGCAATCAGCCCCAGCATTTT,CASSWTGDSNQPQHF
17,TRBJ2-3,TRBV11-2,TRBD2,-,TGTGCCAGCAGCTTAGATCAGGCGGGAGGGATCCCAGATACGCAGTATTTT,CASSLDQAGGIPDTQYF
12,TRBJ2-7,TRBV19,-,-,TGTGCCAGTAGTCCGACTAGTCGCGAGCAGTACTTC,CASSPTSREQYF
16,TRBJ1-6,TRBV28,TRBD1,once,TGTGCCAGCAGCCCCTACAGGGGCGTCTATAATTCACCCCTCCACTTT,CASSPYRGVYNSPLHF
12,TRBJ1-2,TRBV19,-,-,TGTGCCAGCTTAACAGGGAACTATGGCTACACCTTC,CASLTGNYGYTF
14,TRBJ2-7,TRBV28,-,-,TGTGCCAGCAGTCCGACCGGACAGCCCTACGAGCAGTACTTC,CASSPTGQPYEQYF
15,TRBJ2-6,TRBV6-5,-,-,TGTGCCAGCAGACCCGGTCGCTCTGGGGCCAACGTCCTGACTTTC,CASRPGRSGANVLTF
13,TRBJ1-5,TRBV29-1,-,-,TGCAGCGTTGATGACGGAGGCAATCAGCCCCAGCATTTT,CSVDDGGNQPQHF
18,TRBJ1-3,TRBV23-1,-,-,TGCGCCAGCAGTCAATCGAGGGCAGGGGTCGCAATCGGAAACACCATATATTTT,CASSQSRAGVAIGNTIYF
16,TRBJ1-6,TRBV3-1/TRBV3-2,-,-,TGTGCCAGCAGCCAACCGATTGTGGGGGCGCCTTCACCCCTCCACTTT,CASSQPIVGAPSPLHF
15,TRBJ1-5,TRBV7-2,-,-,TGTGCCAGCAGCTTAGCCCCAGTTAGCAATCAGCCCCAGCATTTT,CASSLAPVSNQPQHF
15,TRBJ2-7,TRBV7-8,-,once,TGTGCCAGCAGCCCGCGACCGGAGGGGACCTACGAGCAGTACTTC,CASSPRPEGTYEQYF